This entry features one T cell receptor (beta chain) sequence. Its matching antigen is unknown. The CDR3 runs to 18 residues. V was trimmed by 0 bases and J by 1 base, leaving 17 bases between them. The germline gives CDR1 SGDLS, CDR2 YYNGEE. This record belongs to a study of shared clonotypes between healthy human individuals. For the study at large: The donor group consisted of a couple of women and three men, aged 18 to 49. Study-level points and caveats: Sequencing depth was a factor that was expected to affect clonotype sharing among donors.

Sequencing was at deep level. Unsorted PBMC DNA was run through sequencing on ten immunoSEQ deep assay plates. Profiling relied on immunoSEQ multiplex PCR, and the TCRdb table lists in-frame clones only, not all of them. Here the sample spans 450,000 to 600,000 clones, around three quarters being singletons. Sequencing input: PBMCs. This receptor was identified in a woman in her forties in good health. Some clones in this sample may be carry-over from other donors' samples. The chain carries TRBV9 and TRBJ1-5; D remains unclear. CDR3 DNA: TGTGCCAGCAGCGTAGAAGGGTTGAGAATCGTAAGCAATCAGCCCCAGCATTTT. This translates into CASSVEGLRIVSNQPQHF. Drawing the rest from reference TRBV9 and TRBJ1-5, the complete variable domain is DSGVTQTPKHLITATGQRVTLRCSPRSGDLSVYWYQQSLDQGLQFLIQYYNGEERAKGNILERFSAQQFPDLHSELNLSSLELGDSALYFCASSVEGLRIVSNQPQHFGDGTRLSIL.